This T cell receptor beta chain stems from a study of blood T cell repertoires in COVID-19. Study context: The United States, Italy and Spain were the sources of the acute and convalescent COVID-19 samples. PBMCs, B-cell-depleted T cells, or T cells were the source of the cDNA or gDNA that made up the material.

J lost 1 base, V lost 11 bases, and 9 bases had no gene match. The CDR3 is 14 amino acids. CDR1 and CDR2 from the germline V gene are MNHEY and SVGAGI. Study processing details: For nucleated cells, counts were estimated from reference gene primer amplification. The method was immunoSEQ multiplex PCR; TCRdb's version includes in-frame clones alone and lacks a portion of them. That table furnishes V, J and clone size, whereas the DNA furnished D and trimming. The repertoire holds about 140,000 clones, about 86% seen once, with 8.2% in the top ten. This clone came up a few times. This TCR derives from an older woman with acute or convalescent COVID-19. The sample taken for sequencing was peripheral blood. This chain joins TRBV6-5 and TRBJ2-3, with 7 bases lining up with TRBD1. The CDR3: CAVWSGQGTDTQYF. The CDR3 DNA sequence: TGTGCCGTATGGTCAGGACAGGGCACAGATACGCAGTATTTT.